A single sample gave rise to the 6 T cell receptor beta chains below, sequenced in a study of blood T cells in healthy people across ages. The second PCR ran roughly 6 to 11 cycles with a sample-barcoded 5' primer and J-beta primers. Each CDR3 protein gets one entry after TCRdb re-called the 5' RACE reads with MiXCR. The sample shows more than 800,000 distinct CDR3 sequences, more than 40% of them seen only once. The sequencing input was blood. Every receptor here comes from an older woman in good health.

The rearrangement joins TRBV5-4 to TRBJ2-3; 9 bases are a match to TRBD2. Germline trimming cut 5 bases from V and 4 bases from J; bases unmatched to any gene: 11. Germline loops: CDR1 SGHNT, CDR2 YYREEE (reference sequence). The CDR3 runs to 16 residues. The CDR3 reads CASSPPGGRASDTQYF. CDR3 DNA sequence: TGTGCCAGCAGTCCCCCTGGCGGGAGGGCCTCAGATACGCAGTATTTT.

The chain is built from TRBV4-2 and TRBJ1-2; 9 bases are a match to TRBD1. The germline CDR1 and CDR2 sequences are LGHNA and YNFKEQ. Losses at the gene ends were 0 bases for V and 7 bases for J; bases not matched to a gene: 12. The CDR3 length is 17 residues. CDR3 sequence (DNA): TGTGCCAGCAGCCAAGAAGGGGACAGGGTTTGGAGTCGTGGCTACACCTTC. It is translated as CASSQEGDRVWSRGYTF.

The chain couples TRBV3-1 to TRBJ2-4; D not certain. The germline CDR1 and CDR2 sequences are LGHDT and YNNKEL (reference sequence). Trimming removed 5 bases at V and 0 bases at J, with 14 bases between. The CDR3 is made up of 16 amino acids. The CDR3 DNA is TGTGCCAGCAGCACCCCCTCTACGTTAGCCAAAAACATTCAGTACTTC. It translates to CASSTPSTLAKNIQYF. Full variable domain (missing parts from reference TRBV3-1 and TRBJ2-4): DTAVSQTPKYLVTQMGNDKSIKCEQNLGHDTMYWYKQDSKKFLKIMFSYNNKELIINETVPNRFSPKSPDKAHLNLHINSLELGDSAVYFCASSTPSTLAKNIQYFGAGTRLSVL.

The rearrangement joins TRBV7-9 to TRBJ2-5; 13 bases agree with TRBD2. Per the germline V gene, CDR1 is SEHNR and CDR2 is FQNEAQ (reference sequence). This CDR3 contains 17 residues. Trimming at V came to 4 bases and at J to 11 bases, leaving 16 bases not matched to a gene. CDR3 protein: CASSSRGLAGSVNEQYF. The CDR3 region has the DNA TGTGCCAGCAGCTCCCGGGGACTAGCGGGAAGCGTAAATGAGCAGTACTTC.

This clonotype was seen a few times. The chain recombines TRBV6-1 with TRBJ1-2; 12 bases align to TRBD1. This CDR3 is 16 amino acids long. The V and J ends lost 2 bases and 4 bases, in that order; junction bases with no gene match: 5. Germline CDR1 and CDR2: MNHNS and SASEGT. CDR3 in amino acids: CASSESGTGGGYGYTF. The CDR3 DNA is TGTGCCAGCAGTGAAAGCGGGACAGGGGGCGGCTATGGCTACACCTTC.

This chain links TRBV6-1 with TRBJ2-1; tentative D call: TRBD1 (6 bases). V lost 5 bases and J lost 0, with 20 bases in between. CDR1 and CDR2 (germline): MNHNS, SASEGT. The CDR3 extends over 18 amino acids. CDR3 sequence reads: CASSPLMGATSSYNEQFF. The CDR3 DNA sequence: TGTGCCAGCAGTCCGCTTATGGGGGCTACTAGCTCCTACAATGAGCAGTTCTTC.